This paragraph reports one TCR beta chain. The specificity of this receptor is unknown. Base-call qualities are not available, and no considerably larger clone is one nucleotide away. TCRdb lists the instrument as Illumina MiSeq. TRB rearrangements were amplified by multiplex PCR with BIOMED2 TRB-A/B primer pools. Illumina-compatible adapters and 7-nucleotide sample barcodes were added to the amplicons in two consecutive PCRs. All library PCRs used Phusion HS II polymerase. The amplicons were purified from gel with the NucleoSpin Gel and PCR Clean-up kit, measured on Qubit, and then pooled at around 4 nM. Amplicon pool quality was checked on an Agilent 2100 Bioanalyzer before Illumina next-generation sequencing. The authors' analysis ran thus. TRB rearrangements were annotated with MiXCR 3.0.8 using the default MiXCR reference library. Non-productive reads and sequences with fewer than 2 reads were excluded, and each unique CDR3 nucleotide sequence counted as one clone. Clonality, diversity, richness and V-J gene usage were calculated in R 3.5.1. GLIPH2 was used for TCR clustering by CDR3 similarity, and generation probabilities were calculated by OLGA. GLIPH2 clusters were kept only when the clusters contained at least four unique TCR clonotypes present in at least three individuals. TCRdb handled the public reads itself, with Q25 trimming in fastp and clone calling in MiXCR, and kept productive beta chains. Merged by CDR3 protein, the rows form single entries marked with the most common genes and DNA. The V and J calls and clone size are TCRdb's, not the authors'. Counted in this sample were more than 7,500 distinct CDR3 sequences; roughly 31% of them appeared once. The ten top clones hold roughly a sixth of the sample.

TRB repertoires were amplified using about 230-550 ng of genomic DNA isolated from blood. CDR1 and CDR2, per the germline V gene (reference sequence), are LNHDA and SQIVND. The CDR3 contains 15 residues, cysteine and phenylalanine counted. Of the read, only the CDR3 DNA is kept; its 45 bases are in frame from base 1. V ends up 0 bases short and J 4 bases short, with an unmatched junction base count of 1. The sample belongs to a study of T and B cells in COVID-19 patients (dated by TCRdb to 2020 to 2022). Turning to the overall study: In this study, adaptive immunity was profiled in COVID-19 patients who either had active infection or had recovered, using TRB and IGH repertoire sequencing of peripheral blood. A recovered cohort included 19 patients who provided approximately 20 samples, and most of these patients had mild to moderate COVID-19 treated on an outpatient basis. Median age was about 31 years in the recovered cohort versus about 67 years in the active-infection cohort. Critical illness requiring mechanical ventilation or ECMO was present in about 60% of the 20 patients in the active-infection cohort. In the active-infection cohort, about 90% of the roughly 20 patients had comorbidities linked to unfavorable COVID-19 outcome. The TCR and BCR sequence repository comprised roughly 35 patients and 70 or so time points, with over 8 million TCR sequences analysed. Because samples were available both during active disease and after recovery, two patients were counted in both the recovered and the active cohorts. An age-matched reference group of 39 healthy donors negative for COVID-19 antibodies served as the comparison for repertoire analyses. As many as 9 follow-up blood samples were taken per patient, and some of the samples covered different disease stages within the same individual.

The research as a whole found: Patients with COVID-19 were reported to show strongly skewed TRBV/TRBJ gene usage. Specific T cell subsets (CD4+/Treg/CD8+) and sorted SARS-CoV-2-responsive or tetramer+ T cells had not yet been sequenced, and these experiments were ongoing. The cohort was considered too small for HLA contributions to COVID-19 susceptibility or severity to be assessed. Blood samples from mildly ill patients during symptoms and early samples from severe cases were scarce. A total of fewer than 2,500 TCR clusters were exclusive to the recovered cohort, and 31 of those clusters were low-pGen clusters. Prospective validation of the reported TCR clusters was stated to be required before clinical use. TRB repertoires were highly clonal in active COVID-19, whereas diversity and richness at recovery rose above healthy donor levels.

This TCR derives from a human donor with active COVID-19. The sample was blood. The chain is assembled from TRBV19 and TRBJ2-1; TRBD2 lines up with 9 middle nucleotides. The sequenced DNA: TGTGCCAGTAGTATAGACAGCGGGGGGTACAATGAGCAGTTCTTC. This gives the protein CASSIDSGGYNEQFF.